The 30 T cell receptor beta chains given below trace back to one sample, sequenced in a study of breast tumors, draining lymph nodes, adjacent tissues. Using its own MiXCR run on the multiplex PCR reads, TCRdb lists one record per CDR3 protein. The table records about 180,000 distinct CDR3 sequences, roughly 30% of them present only once. The lymph nodes were axillary draining lymph nodes from breast cancer patients. Sequences were obtained from axillary lymph node tissue. The source is a female donor with breast cancer. Some clones in this sample may be carry-over from other donors' samples.

This chain joins TRBV12-3 or TRBV12-4 and TRBJ2-7, with D possibly being TRBD1 (6 bases). V was trimmed by 2 bases and J by 5 bases, leaving 19 bases between them. This CDR3 is built from 16 residues. CDR3: CASSLRQGIIAHEQYF. In DNA form, the CDR3 reads TGTGCCAGCAGTTTACGGCAGGGGATCATAGCCCACGAGCAGTACTTC.

Many counts were recorded for this clonotype. The rearrangement uses TRBV19 and TRBJ2-1; D is perhaps TRBD1 (5 bases). The CDR3 contains 13 residues. Trimming took off 7 bases at V and 7 bases at J, with 14 bases between the two ends. Germline V gene data show CDR1 as LNHDA and CDR2 as SQIVND (reference sequence). Written as DNA, the CDR3 is TGTGCCAGTAAGGACCTGACAGAGAATGAGCAGTTCTTC. The encoded protein is CASKDLTENEQFF.

As for this clonotype: The junction shows a germline mismatch at one end, possibly a read error. The chain joins TRBV20-1 to TRBJ2-1, with 10 bases identical to TRBD2. The CDR3 covers 15 residues. Germline V gene lookup returns CDR1 DFQATT and CDR2 SNEGSKA (reference sequence). The CDR3, as DNA: TGCAGTGCAGCGGGTCGGCTAGCGGGAGCCAATGGGCAGTTCTTC. The encoded protein is CSAAGRLAGANGQFF.

This clonotype was seen ten or more times. J is TRBJ2-7 and V is TRBV11-2; 7 positions match TRBD1. Trimming removed 0 bases from V and 2 bases from J; junction bases left unmatched: 4. CDR3 length equals 15 residues. The V gene's germline CDR1 is SGHAT and CDR2 FQNNGV. The CDR3 DNA sequence: TGTGCCAGCAGCTTAGACCGGGACAGAACCTACGAGCAGTACTTC. Protein product: CASSLDRDRTYEQYF. The entire variable domain, with the rest obtained from reference TRBV11-2 and TRBJ2-7, is as follows: EAGVAQSPRYKIIEKRQSVAFWCNPISGHATLYWYQQILGQGPKLLIQFQNNGVVDDSQLPKDRFSAERLKGVDSTLKIQPAKLEDSAVYLCASSLDRDRTYEQYFGPGTRLTVT.

This clonotype was counted many times. This chain links TRBV19 with TRBJ2-7; 11 positions agree with TRBD1. Trimming removed 3 bases from V and 5 bases from J; junction bases left unmatched: 9. This CDR3 is built from 16 residues. Germline assignment: CDR1 LNHDA and CDR2 SQIVND (reference sequence). The CDR3: CASSMGYGQGAHEQYF. CDR3 nucleotides: TGTGCCAGTAGTATGGGGTATGGACAGGGGGCTCACGAGCAGTACTTC.

The chain uses TRBV7-3 and TRBJ2-6; 7 bases fit TRBD1. J was trimmed by 0 bases and V by 2 bases; bases with no gene match: 13. Germline V CDR1 and CDR2: SGHTA, FQGTGA. The CDR3 is 20 residues long. DNA for the CDR3: TGTGCCAGCAGCTTAGAAGGAACGAGGGGGCTCCTCTCTGGGGCCAACGTCCTGACTTTC. It encodes CASSLEGTRGLLSGANVLTF.

The sample holds many counts of this clonotype. V gene TRBV12-3 or TRBV12-4 combines with J gene TRBJ1-6; D is uncertain. This CDR3 contains 12 residues. V was pared by 7 bases and J by 7 bases, with 8 bases between. CDR3 amino acids: CASTVGNSPLHF. The CDR3 coding sequence is TGTGCCAGCACTGTGGGGAATTCACCCCTCCACTTT.

The sample holds many counts of this clonotype. The chain has TRBV19 and TRBJ2-1; D gene unclear. The CDR3 spans 12 residues. Germline V CDR1 and CDR2: LNHDA, SQIVND (reference sequence). Trimming removed 3 bases at V and 7 bases at J, with 7 bases between. The CDR3 protein is CASSILGNEQFF. The CDR3 DNA is TGTGCCAGTAGTATCCTGGGTAATGAGCAGTTCTTC. Full variable domain (rest looked up from reference TRBV19 and TRBJ2-1): DGGITQSPKYLFRKEGQNVTLSCEQNLNHDAMYWYRQDPGQGLRLIYYSQIVNDFQKGDIAEGYSVSREKKESFPLTVTSAQKNPTAFYLCASSILGNEQFFGPGTRLTVL.

Turning to this clonotype: A read error is possible here, since a much larger clone lies one base away. V usage is TRBV4-2 and J usage is TRBJ1-6; D may be TRBD1 (5 bases). The CDR3 sequence is 17 residues long. CDR1 and CDR2 (germline): LGHNA, YNFKEQ. In DNA, the CDR3 is TGTGCCGGCAGCCAAGTCTCTGATTGGGGGGATAATTCACCCCTCCACTTT. It encodes CAGSQVSDWGDNSPLHF.

Of note for this clonotype: Lacking the conserved final phenylalanine or tryptophan, this CDR3 likely reflects a read error. The limits of the CDR3 on the DNA are not certain, so only TCRdb's listed CDR3 is given. V and J are TRBV2 and TRBJ2-3; TRBD2 was called by the table and not checked on the DNA. Germline V CDR1 and CDR2: SNHLY, FYNNEI. The CDR3 region is 18 residues in length, termini included. CDR3 loop: CASSDVLAGIPSTDTQYS.

This clonotype was detected many times. The chain couples TRBV7-8 to TRBJ2-5; D is unresolved. The V end lost 1 base, the J end lost 4 bases, and 10 bases lay between the germline ends. Germline V gene lookup returns CDR1 SGHVS and CDR2 FQNEAQ. CDR3 length equals 14 residues. CDR3 DNA sequence: TGTGCCAGCAGCTTAGGTGGGGTGGGAGAGACCCAGTACTTC. The encoded protein is CASSLGGVGETQYF.

This CDR3 reads CASSSGRGTQYF. The CDR3 bases are TGTGCCAGCAGCTCGGGGAGGGGGACCCAGTACTTC. V gene TRBV7-3 combines with J gene TRBJ2-5; 7 nucleotides line up with TRBD2. Germline V gene data show CDR1 as SGHTA and CDR2 as FQGTGA. The CDR3 contains 12 residues. After removal of 4 bases from V and 7 bases from J, the junction contained 3 bases not matched to a gene.

This clonotype was seen a handful of times. This sequence joins TRBV6-1 and TRBJ2-3; a possible D gene is TRBD2 (5 bases). CDR3 length equals 13 residues. The germline CDR1 and CDR2 sequences are MNHNS and SASEGT. Trimming took off 7 bases at V and 3 bases at J, with 11 bases between the two ends. CDR3 region: CASKLADTDTQYF. For the CDR3, the DNA is TGTGCCAGCAAGCTAGCAGATACAGATACGCAGTATTTT.

In this sample, this clonotype turned up many times. The chain has TRBV19 and TRBJ2-1; perhaps TRBD2 as D (5 bases). The CDR3 covers 14 residues. V gave up 6 bases and J gave up 9 bases, with 18 bases separating them. Germline V gives CDR1 LNHDA, CDR2 SQIVND (reference sequence). CDR3 DNA sequence: TGTGCCAGTAGGGAAGCTAGCTTTTACCCTGAGCAGTTCTTC. Amino acids: CASREASFYPEQFF.

This clonotype was observed a handful of times. The CDR3 does not close with the conserved phenylalanine or tryptophan, likely indicating a read error. The gene calls are TRBV14 and TRBJ2-7, with D uncertain. Germline V gives CDR1 SGHDN, CDR2 FVKESK. Trimming removed 0 bases at V and 5 bases at J, with 8 bases between. The CDR3 covers 13 residues. The CDR3 is CASSQDYDHEQYS. The CDR3 DNA follows: TGTGCCAGCAGCCAAGATTATGACCACGAGCAGTACTCC.

This clonotype was seen ten or more times. The J gene is TRBJ1-6, the V gene TRBV7-9, with TRBD1 matching 9 bases. After removal of 3 bases from V and 6 bases from J, the junction contained 6 bases not matched to a gene. The CDR3 consists of 16 residues. CDR1 is SEHNR and CDR2 is FQNEAQ in the germline V gene (reference sequence). As DNA, the CDR3 is TGTGCCAGCAGCTTGGAGACAGGGGGATCTAATTCACCCCTCCACTTT. Its translation: CASSLETGGSNSPLHF.

This clonotype was picked up a small number of times. The chain combines TRBV6-5 with TRBJ2-7, with 8 bases matching TRBD2. Per germline, CDR1 MNHEY and CDR2 SVGAGI. With 5 bases clipped from V and 11 bases from J, the junction kept 17 bases outside the gene matches. The CDR3 consists of 15 residues. CDR3 in DNA: TGTGCCAGCAGTCCCCAAAGCGGGAGCGGGTCTCGGAAGTACTTC. Amino acid sequence: CASSPQSGSGSRKYF.

This clonotype was found many times. The J gene is TRBJ1-4, the V gene TRBV7-8, with TRBD1 matching 7 bases. Germline loops: CDR1 SGHVS, CDR2 FQNEAQ. With V trimmed by 1 base and J by 10 bases, 6 bases remained unmatched. The CDR3 extends over 14 amino acids. The CDR3 protein is CASSLGTGGGKLFF. The CDR3, as DNA: TGTGCCAGCAGCTTAGGGACAGGCGGCGGAAAACTGTTTTTT.

This clonotype was recorded many times. This chain joins TRBV12-3 or TRBV12-4 and TRBJ2-5, with 7 bases fitting TRBD1. The CDR3 is made up of 13 amino acids. V was clipped by 10 bases and J by 1 base; unmatched bases: 6. For the CDR3, the DNA is TGTGCCACCCTCCGACAGGGCCAAGAGACCCAGTACTTC. As protein: CATLRQGQETQYF.

The chain employs TRBV20-1 and TRBJ2-3, with a weak D call TRBD2 (6 bases). Trimming removed 3 bases from V and 2 bases from J, with 15 bases in between. This CDR3 region has 15 residues. Germline CDR1 reads DFQATT; CDR2 reads SNEGSKA (reference sequence). As DNA, the CDR3 is TGCAGTGCTAGTGAAGGGCTAGCGAACACAGATACGCAGTATTTT. As protein: CSASEGLANTDTQYF.

This clonotype was counted at least ten times. The gene calls are TRBV7-2 and TRBJ2-7; D not certain. The CDR3 length is 14 residues. The ends were cut back, 1 base at V and 1 base at J, with 8 bases in the middle. The germline gives CDR1 SGHTA, CDR2 FQGNSA. The DNA of the CDR3 is TGTGCCAGCAGCTTAGTTTTAGAGTCCTACGAGCAGTACTTC. Translating gives CASSLVLESYEQYF.

This clonotype has at least ten counts. J is TRBJ2-1 and V is TRBV7-2; TRBD2 matches 9 bases. The trim removed 3 bases at V and 3 bases at J, leaving 9 bases unmatched. CDR3 length: 17 residues. CDR1 and CDR2 (germline): SGHTA, FQGNSA. CDR3 sequence reads: CASSFLAGQPGYNEQFF. Here the CDR3 DNA reads TGTGCCAGCAGCTTCCTAGCGGGGCAACCGGGCTACAATGAGCAGTTCTTC. Full variable domain (remainder filled in from reference TRBV7-2 and TRBJ2-1): GAGVSQSPSNKVTEKGKDVELRCDPISGHTALYWYRQSLGQGLEFLIYFQGNSAPDKSGLPSDRFSAERTGGSVSTLTIQRTQQEDSAVYLCASSFLAGQPGYNEQFFGPGTRLTVL.

This clonotype was seen repeatedly, ten times or more. CDR3 sequence (DNA): TGTGCCAGCAGCCCGGACAGCCGGGGGGTCACTAATGAAAAACTGTTTTTT. Translating gives CASSPDSRGVTNEKLFF. This chain uses TRBV6-5 with TRBJ1-4, with D perhaps matching TRBD1 (6 bases). The CDR3 spans 17 residues. V was clipped by 6 bases and J by 2 bases, with 19 bases between them. Germline values: CDR1 MNHEY, CDR2 SVGAGI.

Notes on this clonotype: A read error is possible here, since a much larger clone lies one base away. The J gene is TRBJ2-1, the V gene TRBV5-8; 7 bases are shared with TRBD2. CDR1 and CDR2 from the germline V gene are SGHTS and YDEGEE. The CDR3 length is 20 residues. The CDR3 sequence is CARSLAAGVSGPIQLDEQFF. In nucleotides, the CDR3 is TGTGCCCGCAGCTTGGCCGCGGGGGTTAGCGGGCCCATACAGTTGGATGAGCAGTTCTTC.

The gene calls are TRBV7-6 and TRBJ1-5; 9 bases match TRBD1. J gave up 14 bases and V 4 bases, and 12 bases lay outside the gene matches. CDR1 is SGHVS and CDR2 is FNYEAQ in the germline V gene. This CDR3 has 14 residues. The CDR3 reads CASSSGTGRGNEHF. The CDR3, as DNA: TGTGCCAGCAGCTCCGGGACAGGGAGGGGCAATGAGCATTTT.

The table lists this clonotype with many counts. The chain couples TRBV11-1 to TRBJ2-5, with unresolved D. V was shortened by 2 bases and J by 3 bases, with 4 bases between the two germline ends. Germline loops: CDR1 SGHAT, CDR2 FQDESV (reference sequence). This CDR3 has 12 residues. For the CDR3, the DNA is TGTGCCAGCAGCTTATCTGAAGAGACCCAGTACTTC. As protein: CASSLSEETQYF.

This clonotype has a handful of counts. This could be a read error, since a much larger clone is one nucleotide away. Since the CDR3 does not end with the conserved phenylalanine or tryptophan, this likely comes from a read error. This chain links TRBV9 with TRBJ2-3; no reliable D call. Trimming pared 0 bases from V and 6 bases from J, leaving 8 bases between. Germline CDR1 SGDLS, CDR2 YYNGEE. The CDR3 contains 13 residues. Written as DNA, the CDR3 is TGTGCCAGCAGCGTAGAAGGTGCGGATACGCAGTATTCT. Encoded protein: CASSVEGADTQYS.

This clonotype was seen more than once but under ten times. The gene calls are TRBV6-5 and TRBJ2-1, with TRBD2 identical over 10 bases. The V segment lost 5 bases and the J segment 4 bases; nucleotides outside the gene matches: 2. CDR1 MNHEY and CDR2 SVGAGI come from the germline V gene. CDR3 length: 14 residues. CDR3 bases: TGTGCCAGCAGTCGGACTAGCGGTTACAATGAGCAGTTCTTC. Its translation is CASSRTSGYNEQFF.

This clonotype has ten or more counts. V is TRBV7-8 and J is TRBJ2-7, with D hard to call. Trimming removed 7 bases at V and 3 bases at J, with 7 bases between. The length of the CDR3 is 11 residues. Per germline, CDR1 SGHVS and CDR2 FQNEAQ. The CDR3 sequence: CASKDYYEQYF. For the CDR3, the DNA is TGTGCCAGCAAAGATTACTACGAGCAGTACTTC.

With regard to this clonotype: The CDR3 carries no conserved terminal phenylalanine or tryptophan, so it likely arises from a read error. J is TRBJ2-5 and V is TRBV29-1, with D possibly being TRBD1 (6 bases). The length of the CDR3 is 11 residues. V shed 3 bases and J shed 5 bases, with 7 bases lying between them. The germline gives CDR1 SQVTM, CDR2 ANQGSEA. This CDR3 is CSVEGAETQYL. The CDR3 coding sequence is TGCAGCGTTGAGGGGGCCGAGACCCAGTACCTC.